A selection of T cell receptor beta chains follows, all from one sample in a study of T cells after somatic rescue of genetic block. Assay: immunoSEQ multiplex PCR; the TCRdb copy retains only in-frame clones and omits some. The profile covers about 52,000 clones, with approximately 96% appearing a single time and around 0.078% taken by the ten largest. Sequenced material: peripheral blood mononuclear cells (PBMCs). These receptor sequences come from a child in the first two years of life. The CDR3 runs from the conserved cysteine through the conserved F or W. D genes are given only for firm matches. Rows may omit the clone size; those that give it use once, few, many or a size class.

TRBV9	TRBJ2-7	once	TRBD2	CASSGLAGGPYEQYF	TGTGCCAGCAGCGGACTAGCGGGAGGGCCCTACGAGCAGTACTTC
TRBV18	TRBJ2-7	once	TRBD1	CASSPPGTGGEQYF	TGTGCCAGCTCACCACCCGGGACAGGGGGCGAGCAGTACTTC
TRBV27	TRBJ2-3	NA	TRBD2	CASSLTSGTSTDTQYF	TGTGCCAGCAGTTTAACTAGCGGGACTAGCACAGATACGCAGTATTTT
TRBV19	TRBJ2-1	NA	NA	CASSLGLPVASNEQFF	TGTGCCAGTAGTTTGGGGCTTCCCGTAGCGAGCAATGAGCAGTTCTTC
TRBV4-2	TRBJ2-1	NA	NA	CASSRGFLLYNEQFF	TGTGCCAGCAGCCGAGGATTCTTACTGTACAATGAGCAGTTCTTC
TRBV6-1	TRBJ1-2	NA	NA	CASSATNYGYTF	TGTGCCAGCAGTGCAACTAACTATGGCTACACCTTC
TRBV6-1	TRBJ1-2	NA	NA	CASSEAGDYGYTF	TGTGCCAGCAGTGAAGCAGGGGACTATGGCTACACCTTC
TRBV6-6	TRBJ2-7	NA	TRBD2	CASRGLAGEQYF	TGTGCCAGCAGGGGACTAGCGGGGGAGCAGTACTTC
TRBV7-2	TRBJ2-3	NA	TRBD2	CASSFSGSTDTQYF	TGTGCCAGCAGCTTTAGCGGGAGCACAGATACGCAGTATTTT
TRBV18	TRBJ1-2	NA	NA	CASSPPGRGYYGYTF	TGTGCCAGCTCACCCCCGGGCAGGGGTTACTATGGCTACACCTTC
TRBV2	TRBJ2-2	NA	NA	CASRSREGIGELFF	TGTGCCAGCAGAAGCCGGGAAGGAATCGGGGAGCTGTTTTTT
TRBV29-1	TRBJ2-3	NA	NA	CSVDGATDTQYF	TGCAGCGTTGACGGGGCCACAGATACGCAGTATTTT
TRBV7-9	TRBJ1-2	NA	NA	CASSFGGYGYTF	TGTGCCAGCAGCTTCGGCGGATATGGCTACACCTTC
TRBV19	TRBJ2-1	once	TRBD2	CASRRLAGGPYNEQFF	TGTGCCAGTAGGCGACTAGCGGGAGGGCCATACAATGAGCAGTTCTTC
TRBV7-9	TRBJ1-2	NA	NA	CASSFPGRGGYTF	TGTGCCAGCAGCTTCCCGGGAAGGGGTGGCTACACCTTC
TRBV28	TRBJ2-7	NA	NA	CASSFSLPEQYF	TGTGCCAGCAGTTTTTCCCTCCCCGAGCAGTACTTC
TRBV7-2	TRBJ2-7	NA	TRBD2	CASSLVASGRNEQYF	TGTGCCAGCAGCTTAGTAGCTAGCGGGAGAAACGAGCAGTACTTC
TRBV2	TRBJ1-4	NA	TRBD1	CASSVLSGTVNEKLFF	TGTGCCAGCAGTGTCCTTTCCGGGACAGTGAATGAAAAACTGTTTTTT
TRBV21-1	TRBJ2-5	NA	NA	CASSKALAGETQYF	TGTGCCAGCAGCAAAGCGCTAGCGGGAGAGACCCAGTACTTC
TRBV29-1	TRBJ2-5	NA	NA	CSVPGQQETQYF	TGCAGCGTTCCGGGACAACAAGAGACCCAGTACTTC
TRBV18	TRBJ2-2	once	NA	CASSPVAANTGELFF	TGTGCCAGCTCACCGGTGGCAGCGAACACCGGGGAGCTGTTTTTT
TRBV4-1	TRBJ2-7	once	NA	CASSQDTAAYEQYF	TGCGCCAGCAGCCAAGATACTGCCGCCTACGAGCAGTACTTC
TRBV7-9	TRBJ2-1	NA	NA	CASSFRDMLNLKDNEQFF	TGTGCCAGCAGCTTTCGGGATATGCTTAACCTAAAAGACAATGAGCAGTTCTTC
TRBV7-2	TRBJ2-7	NA	NA	CASSLVGDRPPAISYEQYF	TGTGCCAGCAGCTTAGTCGGTGACAGGCCGCCTGCCATCTCCTACGAGCAGTACTTC
TRBV29-1	TRBJ2-1	NA	NA	CSVEGNGNWREGNEQFF	TGCAGCGTTGAGGGTAATGGTAATTGGCGGGAAGGTAATGAGCAGTTCTTC
TRBV4-1	TRBJ2-7	NA	TRBD2	CASSQGTSAYEQYF	TGCGCCAGTAGCCAAGGGACTAGCGCCTACGAGCAGTACTTC
TRBV2	TRBJ1-1	NA	NA	CASKAWVNTEAFF	TGTGCCAGCAAAGCTTGGGTGAACACTGAAGCTTTCTTT
TRBV19	TRBJ1-2	NA	NA	CASSISQNLPGYTF	TGTGCCAGTAGTATATCCCAGAACCTCCCCGGCTACACCTTC
TRBV7-2	TRBJ1-3	NA	NA	CASSLTGGPGNTIYF	TGTGCCAGCAGCCTCACCGGGGGCCCCGGAAACACCATATATTTT
TRBV6-1	TRBJ1-3	once	NA	CASSEWGNTIYF	TGTGCCAGCAGTGAATGGGGAAACACCATATATTTT
TRBV11-2	TRBJ1-6	NA	NA	CASSLGPRPLHF	TGTGCCAGCAGCCTGGGACCACGACCCCTCCACTTT
TRBV28	TRBJ2-7	NA	NA	CASRVQGSYEQYF	TGTGCCAGCAGGGTACAGGGCTCCTACGAGCAGTACTTC
TRBV18	TRBJ1-2	NA	TRBD1	CASSPLRGQGFNGYTF	TGTGCCAGCTCACCATTACGAGGACAGGGATTTAATGGCTACACCTTC
TRBV11-2	TRBJ2-2	NA	TRBD2	CASSPVAGGPGGELFF	TGTGCCAGCAGCCCGGTAGCGGGAGGGCCCGGCGGGGAGCTGTTTTTT
TRBV2	TRBJ2-7	NA	TRBD1	CASSWDSGYEQYF	TGTGCCAGCAGTTGGGACAGTGGCTACGAGCAGTACTTC
TRBV2	TRBJ2-7	NA	TRBD2	CASSEAASGSHYEQYF	TGTGCCAGCAGTGAAGCAGCTAGCGGGAGTCATTACGAGCAGTACTTC
TRBV7-6	TRBJ2-1	NA	TRBD2	CASSVRLAGGPYNEQFF	TGTGCCAGCAGCGTTCGACTAGCGGGAGGGCCCTACAATGAGCAGTTCTTC
TRBV10-3	TRBJ1-3	NA	NA	CAISSSGNTIYF	TGTGCCATCAGTTCCTCTGGAAACACCATATATTTT
TRBV23-1	TRBJ1-4	NA	TRBD1	CASSCPPRRDSNEKLFF	TGCGCCAGCAGTTGCCCCCCCAGGCGGGACAGTAATGAAAAACTGTTTTTT
TRBV19	TRBJ2-1	NA	NA	CASSIRRADNEQFF	TGTGCCAGTAGTATTCGGAGGGCGGACAATGAGCAGTTCTTC
TRBV16	TRBJ1-4	once	NA	CASSQSPGQPNEKLFF	TGTGCCAGCAGCCAATCCCCGGGACAACCTAATGAAAAACTGTTTTTT
TRBV4-2	TRBJ2-3	NA	TRBD2	CASSYGTSGRTDTQYF	TGTGCCAGCAGCTATGGGACTAGCGGGAGGACAGATACGCAGTATTTT
TRBV5-1	TRBJ2-3	NA	NA	CASDQSGTDTQYF	TGCGCCAGCGATCAGAGCGGCACAGATACGCAGTATTTT
TRBV28	TRBJ2-7	NA	TRBD2	CASSPGLAGYEQYF	TGTGCCAGCAGTCCAGGACTAGCGGGCTACGAGCAGTACTTC
TRBV5-8	TRBJ1-2	NA	TRBD1	CASSFVQGAKSGYTF	TGTGCCAGCAGCTTCGTACAGGGGGCGAAGAGTGGCTACACCTTC
TRBV7-2	TRBJ2-3	NA	TRBD2	CASSLGLAGTDTQYF	TGTGCCAGCAGCTTAGGACTAGCGGGCACAGATACGCAGTATTTT
TRBV27	TRBJ2-7	NA	TRBD2	CASSFGSGPAYEQYF	TGTGCCAGCAGTTTCGGTAGCGGGCCTGCCTACGAGCAGTACTTC
TRBV4-1	TRBJ2-1	NA	NA	CASSQDHRKGYNEQFF	TGCGCCAGCAGCCAAGATCACAGGAAGGGCTACAATGAGCAGTTCTTC
TRBV5-1	TRBJ2-5	NA	NA	CASSPQGQETQYF	TGCGCCAGCAGCCCCCAGGGCCAAGAGACCCAGTACTTC
TRBV19	TRBJ2-2	NA	NA	CASSISWNTGELFF	TGTGCCAGTAGTATTAGCTGGAACACCGGGGAGCTGTTTTTT
TRBV10-3	TRBJ1-1	NA	NA	CAISEGLEAFF	TGTGCCATCAGTGAGGGTCTTGAAGCTTTCTTT
TRBV15	TRBJ1-5	NA	TRBD1	CATSRETGGQPQHF	TGTGCCACCAGCAGAGAAACAGGGGGCCAGCCCCAGCATTTT
TRBV10-3	TRBJ2-7	NA	TRBD2	CAISEGTSGRNHEQYF	TGTGCCATCAGTGAGGGGACTAGCGGGAGGAATCACGAGCAGTACTTC
TRBV5-1	TRBJ1-5	NA	NA	CASSLNSNQPQHF	TGCGCCAGCAGCCTCAATTCGAATCAGCCCCAGCATTTT
TRBV6-5	TRBJ2-7	NA	TRBD2	CASSSSGSYEQYF	TGCGCCAGCAGTTCTAGCGGCTCCTACGAGCAGTACTTC
TRBV28	TRBJ2-5	once	NA	CASSLGEETQYF	TGTGCCAGCAGTTTAGGGGAAGAGACCCAGTACTTC
TRBV28	TRBJ1-2	NA	NA	CASSFTGKYGYTF	TGTGCCAGCAGTTTTACAGGGAAATATGGCTACACCTTC
TRBV7-2	TRBJ1-2	NA	NA	CASSLANNYGYTF	TGTGCCAGCAGCTTAGCGAATAACTATGGCTACACCTTC
TRBV4-3	TRBJ2-7	NA	NA	CASSQASAGSGGIGYEQYF	TGCGCCAGCAGCCAAGCCTCAGCGGGTTCGGGCGGGATAGGGTACGAGCAGTACTTC